Below, 2 T cell receptor beta chains from the same sample are listed, as sequenced in a study of blood T cell repertoires in COVID-19. The data were produced by immunoSEQ multiplex PCR, yet TCRdb's version contains in-frame clones alone and is incomplete. The sample has about 100,000 clones, roughly 80% seen once; the top ten hold 31%. The specimen was peripheral blood. These receptors were collected from a man aged 65 to 79 with active or convalescent COVID-19.

The J gene is TRBJ1-5, the V gene TRBV7-9; 10 nucleotides agree with TRBD1. The V and J ends lost 4 bases and 8 bases, in that order; junction bases with no gene match: 5. The length of the CDR3 is 14 residues. Germline V gene lookup returns CDR1 SEHNR and CDR2 FQNEAQ (reference sequence). The CDR3 nucleotides read TGTGCCAGCAGCTCGGACAGGGGGTTGGAGCCCCAGCATTTT. It is translated as CASSSDRGLEPQHF.

The chain uses TRBV4-2 and TRBJ1-5; D uncertain. The ends were cut back, 0 bases at V and 6 bases at J, with 15 bases in the middle. This CDR3 has 16 residues. Germline CDR1 reads LGHNA; CDR2 reads YNFKEQ. CDR3 sequence: CASSQDSTPNRQPQHF. DNA for the CDR3: TGTGCCAGCAGCCAAGATTCCACTCCCAATCGTCAGCCCCAGCATTTT.